This T cell receptor (beta chain) was sequenced during a study of T cells in Graves' hyperthyroidism and ophthalmopathy. On the basis of clinical symptoms, serum thyroxine and TRAb, thyroid ultrasound and orbital computed tomography, diagnoses were made. V was trimmed by 1 base and J by 3 bases, leaving 28 bases between them. CDR3 length: 21 amino acids. The V gene's germline CDR1 is LNHNV and CDR2 YYDKDF (reference sequence). Template material for amplifying TCR beta CDR3 regions consisted of RNA transcripts. A first-round RT-PCR of the TCR CDR3 used the HTBI primer set. A single record per CDR3 protein comes from TCRdb applying MiXCR to the multiplex PCR reads. Among about 420,000 distinct CDR3 sequences listed, about 15% were seen once.

J is TRBJ1-3 and V is TRBV15; D gene unclear. Input material: blood. The sequence came from a woman between 18 and 29 years old with Graves' hyperthyroidism. CDR3 loop: CATSRVIRLGSSHIVGNTIYF. The CDR3 DNA reads TGTGCCACCAGCAGAGTTATTCGACTGGGCTCATCTCATATAGTTGGAAACACCATATATTTT.